This T cell receptor (beta chain) was observed in a study of T cell repertoires in cytomegalovirus infection. Study background: Both a matching HLA type and CMV infection were indicated by public TCR beta signatures.

TCRdb passed the reads through MiXCR, listing each CDR3 protein once. The data show about 330,000 distinct CDR3 sequences, 9% to 9.5% seen once. Regarding the study as a whole: CMV-specific TCR beta clonotypes restricted by HLA-C were the ones dominating the ex vivo response.

This clonotype was seen ten or more times. Its antigen is not identified. Specimen: PBMCs. This receptor was obtained from a human donor in good health (CMV status not recorded). Some clones in this sample may be carry-over from other donors' samples.

The CDR3 DNA follows: TGTGCCAGCAGCTTAGCTTTCCAGAAGGCAAACACCATATATTTT. Its protein is CASSLAFQKANTIYF. The V call is TRBV7-2, the J call TRBJ1-3; D unresolved. Germline CDR1 SGHTA, CDR2 FQGNSA. Trimming stripped 0 bases from V and 6 bases from J, with 12 bases between. CDR3 length: 15 amino acids. Full variable domain (outside the CDR3, taken from reference TRBV7-2 and TRBJ1-3): GAGVSQSPSNKVTEKGKDVELRCDPISGHTALYWYRQSLGQGLEFLIYFQGNSAPDKSGLPSDRFSAERTGGSVSTLTIQRTQQEDSAVYLCASSLAFQKANTIYFGEGSWLTVV.